The 29 T cell receptor beta chains presented below share a single source sample, sequenced in a study of spatial heterogeneity in lung cancer. Broader study findings: Within tumors, counts of expanded alpha and beta TCRs tracked tumor mutation counts.

Which antigens these TCRs recognize remains unknown. TCRdb re-called the 5' RACE reads through MiXCR, storing one row per CDR3 protein. The sample holds about 5,600 distinct CDR3 sequences, roughly 8.2% seen once. The time point is: sample taken at primary tumor resection. Sequencing used lung tumor tissue, obtained at surgery. The receptors here all came from a female donor with early-stage non-small cell lung cancer.

This clonotype has at least ten counts. For a library built for alpha chains, this beta chain is a stray read; little rests on its size. This chain joins TRBV7-3 and TRBJ2-2, with D maybe TRBD2 (6 bases). Germline CDR1 SGHTA, CDR2 FQGTGA. Trimming shortened V by 1 base and J by 2 bases, and 14 bases separated the two germline ends. The CDR3 spans 17 residues. The CDR3 DNA reads TGTGCCAGCAGCTTAAGGTTTGGGGACTCCAACACCGGGGAGCTGTTTTTT. This sequence encodes CASSLRFGDSNTGELFF.

Comment on this clonotype: A read error may produce the germline difference seen at one junction end. This beta chain appears as a stray read in a library generated for alpha chains; its size is not informative. V and J are TRBV28 and TRBJ1-4, with D unclear. Germline V gives CDR1 MDHEN, CDR2 SYDVKM. This CDR3 is 13 amino acids long. CDR3 sequence (DNA): TGTGCCAGCAGTTTATTGGGATTTGAAAACCTGTTTTTT. It specifies CASSLLGFENLFF.

This clonotype was seen many times. This beta chain is an unintended read in a library built for alpha chains; its size means little. V is TRBV6-2 or TRBV6-3 and J is TRBJ2-5; tentative D call: TRBD1 (6 bases). CDR3 length equals 14 residues. Germline assignment: CDR1 MNHEY and CDR2 SVGEGT. The V end was cut by 3 bases, the J end by 5 bases, with 13 bases between. The CDR3 here is CASSYRQGSETQYF. CDR3 DNA: TGTGCCAGCAGTTATCGGCAGGGGAGCGAGACCCAGTACTTC.

Of note for this clonotype: This beta chain is an unintended read in a library built for alpha chains; its size means little. V is TRBV5-1 and J is TRBJ1-5; a possible D gene is TRBD1 (6 bases). V dropped 0 bases and J dropped 6 bases, with 13 bases sitting between them. Germline-derived CDR1 and CDR2 are SGHRS and YFSETQ. The CDR3 is 15 amino acids. The CDR3 here is CASSLDGGRAQPQHF. The DNA for the CDR3 is TGCGCCAGCAGCTTGGACGGGGGGCGTGCTCAGCCCCAGCATTTT.

This clonotype has a count of ten or more. This beta chain turned up in a library designed for alpha chains; as an off-target read, its abundance says little. The chain is built from TRBV20-1 and TRBJ2-7; 10 bases match TRBD2. The CDR3 has 17 residues. CDR1 is DFQATT, CDR2 SNEGSKA, per germline (reference sequence). V gave up 2 bases and J gave up 5 bases; unmatched junction bases: 15. CDR3: CSARSASGSSILHEQYF. CDR3 coding DNA: TGCAGTGCTAGATCGGCTAGCGGGAGCAGTATCCTCCACGAGCAGTACTTC.

This clonotype has a count of ten or more. This beta chain lies outside the target of a library built for alpha chains; its clone size means little. This chain connects TRBV20-1 to TRBJ1-3, with 7 bases fitting TRBD1. There are 16 residues in the CDR3. Germline V gene lookup returns CDR1 DFQATT and CDR2 SNEGSKA (reference sequence). The J segment lost 1 base and the V segment lost 5 bases, leaving 11 bases of the junction unmatched. The CDR3 region is CSAAKGTVSSGNTIYF. The CDR3 DNA reads TGCAGTGCTGCTAAAGGGACAGTCAGTTCTGGAAACACCATATATTTT.

This clonotype was detected ten times or more. For a library built for alpha chains, this beta chain is a stray read; little rests on its size. V usage is TRBV5-1 and J usage is TRBJ2-2; TRBD1 matches at 9 bases. The CDR3 totals 16 residues. CDR1 is SGHRS and CDR2 is YFSETQ in the germline V gene. Unmatched junction bases numbered 7, after V lost 4 bases and J lost 3 bases. The CDR3 DNA reads as TGCGCCAGCAGCCTGGACAGGGGCGGAGACACCGGGGAGCTGTTTTTT. Translation gives CASSLDRGGDTGELFF.

This clonotype showed up many times. This beta chain came through as a stray read in a library set up for alpha chains, and its size says little. The chain carries TRBV6-1 and TRBJ2-1; 8 bases are a match to TRBD1. V gave up 6 bases and J gave up 15 bases; unmatched junction bases: 13. Looked up from germline, CDR1 is MNHNS and CDR2 is SASEGT. The CDR3 is made up of 13 amino acids. The CDR3 DNA is TGTGCCAGCAGGAAAGCGACAGGGGATGATCTGTTCTTC. This encodes CASRKATGDDLFF.

This clonotype is deemed medium-sized. For a library built for alpha chains, this beta chain is a stray read; little rests on its size. The chain couples TRBV11-2 to TRBJ2-3; D is unresolved. Germline V gene data show CDR1 as SGHAT and CDR2 as FQNNGV. V lost 5 bases and J 2 bases, leaving 8 bases between the germline ends. The CDR3 contains 13 residues. The CDR3 sequence: CASSPGPTDTQYF. The CDR3 coding sequence is TGTGCCAGCAGCCCAGGCCCCACAGATACGCAGTATTTT.

This clonotype is medium-sized in the sample. Since it is a stray read in a library aimed at alpha chains, this beta chain has a size that is not meaningful. The chain carries TRBV27 and TRBJ2-5; 10 bases match TRBD2. V lost 4 bases, J lost 5 bases, and 7 bases stayed unmatched. This CDR3 has 15 residues. Germline V gives CDR1 MNHEY, CDR2 SMNVEV (reference sequence). CDR3 protein: CASSSKRGGGETQYF. The CDR3 DNA reads TGTGCCAGCAGTTCCAAGCGGGGGGGCGGGGAGACCCAGTACTTC.

A note on this clonotype: Within a library made for alpha chains, this beta chain is off target, and its count is uninformative. The CDR3 bases are TGTGCCAGCAGTGAAGGGGTAGAGCAGTTCTTC. Amino acid sequence: CASSEGVEQFF. This chain links TRBV2 with TRBJ2-1, with no clear D. V shed 1 base and J shed 10 bases, with 5 bases lying between them. Germline V lookup: CDR1 SNHLY, CDR2 FYNNEI. The CDR3 runs to 11 residues.

In its sample, this clonotype was seen many times. This beta chain was picked up by a library intended for alpha chains and is off target, so its count carries little meaning. This chain links TRBV4-2 with TRBJ1-4; 7 positions agree with TRBD1. Germline V lookup: CDR1 LGHNA, CDR2 YNFKEQ. The CDR3 spans 16 residues. V trimming: 1 base; J trimming: 7 bases; junction bases outside the gene matches: 9. CDR3 amino acids: CASSQASEGAREKLFF. In nucleotides, the CDR3 is TGTGCCAGCAGCCAAGCCTCGGAGGGGGCGCGTGAAAAACTGTTTTTT.

This clonotype came up a few times. Since the library was made to target alpha chains, this beta chain is a stray read and its abundance is not meaningful. V gene TRBV5-6 combines with J gene TRBJ2-7, with 11 bases that match TRBD1. CDR1 SGHDT and CDR2 YYEEEE come from the germline V gene. The V gene end was trimmed by 4 bases and the J gene end by 5 bases; junction bases not matched to a gene: 8. The CDR3 runs 15 residues. The CDR3 reads CASSPDRGRLDEQYF. CDR3 coding DNA: TGTGCCAGCAGCCCGGACAGGGGGCGATTGGACGAGCAGTACTTC.

This clonotype is medium-sized (0.01 to 0.1%) within its sample. This beta chain is an off-target read within a library intended for alpha chains, so its frequency means little. The chain carries TRBV28 and TRBJ2-5; 8 bases align to TRBD2. Germline CDR1 and CDR2: MDHEN and SYDVKM. Unmatched junction bases numbered 15, after V lost 8 bases and J lost 4 bases. The CDR3 runs to 16 residues. The CDR3 reads CASGSVGGAGVETQYF. The CDR3 nucleotides read TGTGCCAGCGGATCTGTAGGGGGAGCGGGGGTAGAGACCCAGTACTTC.

Ten or more counts support this clonotype. The library was built for alpha chains, so this beta chain is an off-target read and its size means little. This chain uses TRBV30 with TRBJ1-1; no clear D gene. Trimming stripped 4 bases from V and 0 bases from J, with 9 bases between. The CDR3 length is 13 residues. Germline CDR1 reads GTSNPN; CDR2 reads SVGIG (reference sequence). The CDR3 spells CAWTLGMNTEAFF. The DNA for the CDR3 is TGTGCCTGGACATTGGGCATGAACACTGAAGCTTTCTTT.

By its share, this clonotype is medium-sized (0.01 to 0.1%). This beta chain lies outside the target of a library built for alpha chains; its clone size means little. The chain is built from TRBV7-9 and TRBJ1-2, with a possible D match to TRBD1 (5 bases). Germline V gene lookup returns CDR1 SEHNR and CDR2 FQNEAQ (reference sequence). The length of the CDR3 is 13 residues. V was cut by 6 bases and J by 3 bases, with 11 bases left in between. The CDR3 loop reads CASRQGSDYGYTF. In DNA form, the CDR3 reads TGTGCCAGCAGGCAGGGAAGCGACTATGGCTACACCTTC.

This clonotype was recorded at least ten times. Since it is a stray read in a library aimed at alpha chains, this beta chain has a size that is not meaningful. The genes are TRBV3-1 and TRBJ1-4, with TRBD1 matching over 8 bases. This CDR3 comprises 16 residues. Germline lookup yields CDR1 LGHDT and CDR2 YNNKEL (reference sequence). The junction had 9 bases not matched to a gene; V was cut back by 2 bases and J by 7 bases. CDR3 sequence reads: CASSQKIRGQGEKLFF. The CDR3 bases are TGTGCCAGCAGCCAAAAGATCAGGGGGCAGGGTGAAAAACTGTTTTTT.

By share, this clonotype ranks as medium-sized. For a library built for alpha chains, this beta chain is a stray read; little rests on its size. J is TRBJ2-5 and V is TRBV6-6; D gene uncertain. V lost 2 bases, J lost 0 bases, and 4 bases lay in between. Germline loops: CDR1 MNHNY, CDR2 SVGAGI (reference sequence). The CDR3 extends over 13 amino acids. CDR3: CASSYGHQETQYF. For the CDR3, the DNA is TGTGCCAGCAGTTACGGACACCAAGAGACCCAGTACTTC.

This clonotype was seen ten or more times. This beta chain was picked up by a library intended for alpha chains and is off target, so its count carries little meaning. V is TRBV7-2 and J is TRBJ2-7; 9 nucleotides agree with TRBD2. J was trimmed by 3 bases and V by 1 base; bases with no gene match: 13. In germline, CDR1 is SGHTA, CDR2 FQGNSA. This CDR3 is built from 18 residues. CDR3 DNA: TGTGCCAGCAGCTTAGGGTTTGGTAGCGGGGGCCCTAACTACGAGCAGTACTTC. Translating it yields CASSLGFGSGGPNYEQYF.

Of note for this clonotype: The size of this beta chain means little, since it is a stray read in a library made for alpha chains. The genes are TRBV20-1 and TRBJ2-7, with D tentatively TRBD2 (5 bases). V was trimmed by 7 bases and J by 3 bases, leaving 16 bases between them. From germline, CDR1 is DFQATT and CDR2 SNEGSKA (reference sequence). The CDR3 runs to 13 residues. The CDR3 coding sequence is TGCAGTGTTAGCGACACTGGAAACTACGAGCAGTACTTC. It encodes CSVSDTGNYEQYF.

As for this clonotype: Found in a library prepared for alpha chains, this beta chain is an off-target read, and its abundance has little meaning. V usage is TRBV5-6 and J usage is TRBJ2-4; D remains unclear. The germline CDR1 and CDR2 sequences are SGHDT and YYEEEE. V dropped 2 bases and J dropped 6 bases, with 18 bases sitting between them. The CDR3 contains 16 residues. This chain's CDR3 is CASSLTMSSGSNIQYF. The CDR3 DNA reads as TGTGCCAGCAGCTTAACGATGTCGTCGGGTTCAAACATTCAGTACTTC.

As regards this clonotype: This beta chain slipped into a library made for alpha chains as a stray read, so its size is not meaningful. V and J are TRBV7-9 and TRBJ2-2, with TRBD2 as a possible D gene (6 bases). The CDR3 sequence is 14 residues long. Germline CDR1 SEHNR, CDR2 FQNEAQ (reference sequence). V lost 0 bases to trimming and J lost 5 bases, with 7 bases between them. CDR3 loop: CASSLAGRTGELFF. The CDR3 bases are TGTGCCAGCAGCTTAGCAGGGAGGACCGGGGAGCTGTTTTTT.

This clonotype is deemed large (0.1 to 1%). In a library made to pick up alpha chains, this beta chain is a stray read with a size that means little. The gene calls are TRBV19 and TRBJ2-3; TRBD2 aligns across 8 bases. The CDR3 runs to 14 residues. The germline CDR1 and CDR2 sequences are LNHDA and SQIVND (reference sequence). Trimming took 4 bases from V and 4 from J; bases not matched to a gene: 4. This chain's CDR3 is CASSNAGGPDTQYF. For the CDR3, the DNA is TGTGCCAGTAGTAACGCGGGAGGCCCAGATACGCAGTATTTT.

This clonotype is termed medium-sized. The library was built for alpha chains, so this beta chain is an off-target read and its size means little. V gene TRBV9 combines with J gene TRBJ2-3; 9 bases align to TRBD2. V was pared by 4 bases and J by 2 bases, with 8 bases of the junction left unmatched. This CDR3 has 16 residues. CDR1 is SGDLS, CDR2 YYNGEE, per germline. The CDR3 protein is CASSSRLADPTDTQYF. In DNA, the CDR3 is TGTGCCAGCAGCTCTCGACTAGCGGACCCCACAGATACGCAGTATTTT.

In this sample, this clonotype turned up many times. The library was prepared for alpha chains; this beta chain is a stray read, so its frequency means little. V and J are TRBV7-2 and TRBJ1-5; D might be TRBD1 (6 bases). This CDR3 region has 14 residues. Germline CDR1 SGHTA, CDR2 FQGNSA. The V end lost 8 bases, the J end lost 6 bases, and 17 bases lay between the germline ends. In nucleotides, the CDR3 is TGTGCCAGCTCCAGGCAGGGGTACGGTCAGCCCCAGCATTTT. Translating it yields CASSRQGYGQPQHF.

This clonotype is medium-sized. Within a library made for alpha chains, this beta chain is off target, and its count is uninformative. CDR3 bases: TGTGCCTGGAGTACCCCCCGGACTAGCGGCACCTACGAGCAGTACTTC. This sequence encodes CAWSTPRTSGTYEQYF. The chain carries TRBV30 and TRBJ2-7, with TRBD2 matching 10 bases. Germline loops: CDR1 GTSNPN, CDR2 SVGIG (reference sequence). CDR3 length: 16 amino acids. V lost 2 bases and J lost 2; bases outside the gene matches: 9. The entire variable domain, with the rest obtained from reference TRBV30 and TRBJ2-7, is as follows: SQTIHQWPATLVQPVGSPLSLECTVEGTSNPNLYWYRQAAGRGLQLLFYSVGIGQISSEVPQNLSASRPQDRQFILSSKKLLLSDSGFYLCAWSTPRTSGTYEQYFGPGTRLTVT.

This clonotype was seen at least ten times. This beta chain is an off-target read within a library intended for alpha chains, so its frequency means little. The chain carries TRBV3-1 and TRBJ2-3, with 8 bases lining up with TRBD1. J was trimmed by 1 base and V by 4 bases; bases with no gene match: 25. The germline gives CDR1 LGHDT, CDR2 YNNKEL (reference sequence). This CDR3 comprises 22 residues. The CDR3 DNA reads as TGTGCCAGCAGCCTTAGTCTCAGGGGGCGGATTGGGGCCCCGAACCGCACAGATACGCAGTATTTT. This encodes CASSLSLRGRIGAPNRTDTQYF.

This clonotype rates as medium-sized. Within a library made for alpha chains, this beta chain is off target, and its count is uninformative. The J gene is TRBJ2-5, the V gene TRBV12-3 or TRBV12-4; tentatively, D is TRBD2 (6 bases). The ends were cut back, 5 bases at V and 3 bases at J, with 13 bases in the middle. The length of the CDR3 is 14 residues. CDR3 coding DNA: TGTGCCAGCAGTCTCACCGGGGGTAAAGAGACCCAGTACTTC. Translating gives CASSLTGGKETQYF.

This clonotype was detected ten times or more. This beta chain is a stray sequence in a library constructed for alpha chains; its clone size is not meaningful. The V call is TRBV6-2 or TRBV6-3, the J call TRBJ2-7, with D uncertain. There are 14 residues in the CDR3. CDR1 is MNHEY, CDR2 SVGEGT, per germline. V shed 6 bases and J shed 0 bases, with 12 bases lying between them. The CDR3 spells CASRDPGVSYEQYF. CDR3 DNA: TGTGCCAGCAGGGATCCGGGCGTCTCCTACGAGCAGTACTTC.